These 18 T cell receptor beta chains were sequenced from one sample in a study of untreated major depressive disorder. Clones were sequenced by immunoSEQ multiplex PCR, and TCRdb holds only the in-frame ones, with some missing. The repertoire has about 21,000 clones, 85% to 95% of them found once; the top ten carry around 0.32%. Sequencing used CD4+ T cells from PBMCs. These receptors were taken from a young man in good health.

The gene calls are TRBV11-2 and TRBJ2-2; no firm D call. The CDR3 sequence is 14 residues long. In germline, CDR1 is SGHAT, CDR2 FQNNGV. V gave up 1 base and J gave up 3 bases, with 6 bases separating them. CDR3 coding DNA: TGTGCCAGCAGCTTAGGCTCTTACACCGGGGAGCTGTTTTTT. Protein sequence: CASSLGSYTGELFF. The full variable domain, rest sourced from reference TRBV11-2 and TRBJ2-2, is EAGVAQSPRYKIIEKRQSVAFWCNPISGHATLYWYQQILGQGPKLLIQFQNNGVVDDSQLPKDRFSAERLKGVDSTLKIQPAKLEDSAVYLCASSLGSYTGELFFGEGSRLTVL.

This clone was detected once. J is TRBJ2-1 and V is TRBV20-1; the D gene could be TRBD1 or TRBD2 (5 bases each). Germline CDR1 DFQATT, CDR2 SNEGSKA (reference sequence). The ends were cut back, 5 bases at V and 11 bases at J, with 10 bases in the middle. This CDR3 spans 10 amino acids. The CDR3 is CSASPGQQFF. CDR3 sequence (DNA): TGCAGTGCTTCGCCGGGACAGCAGTTCTTC.

The chain combines TRBV19 with TRBJ2-7; D may be TRBD1 (5 bases). This CDR3 contains 13 residues. CDR1 is LNHDA and CDR2 is SQIVND in the germline V gene (reference sequence). Trimming pared 8 bases from V and 1 base from J, leaving 12 bases between. As DNA, the CDR3 is TGTGCCAGTGGCGCAGGGTGGTCCTACGAGCAGTACTTC. This encodes CASGAGWSYEQYF.

This clone was counted once. J is TRBJ1-1 and V is TRBV4-3; 7 nucleotides line up with TRBD1. This CDR3 has 18 amino acids. After removal of 3 bases from V and 1 base from J, the junction contained 14 bases not matched to a gene. Germline V gene data show CDR1 as LGHNA and CDR2 as YSLEER. CDR3 in amino acids: CASSQVDRAPSSNTEAFF. CDR3 nucleotides: TGCGCCAGCAGCCAGGTAGACAGGGCTCCATCTTCGAACACTGAAGCTTTCTTT.

J is TRBJ2-7 and V is TRBV4-1, with no clear D. V dropped 1 base and J dropped 3 bases, with 10 bases sitting between them. The CDR3 length is 14 residues. Germline loops: CDR1 MGHRA, CDR2 YSYEKL. This CDR3 reads CASSQGLWNYEQYF. In nucleotides, the CDR3 is TGCGCCAGCAGCCAAGGATTGTGGAACTACGAGCAGTACTTC.

The genes are TRBV18 and TRBJ2-1; D call uncertain. From germline, CDR1 is KGHSH and CDR2 LQKENI. V lost 4 bases to trimming and J lost 0 bases, with 10 bases between them. This CDR3 contains 15 residues. The CDR3 here is CASSRQSSSYNEQFF. In DNA, the CDR3 is TGTGCCAGCTCACGGCAGAGTAGCTCCTACAATGAGCAGTTCTTC.

The chain is built from TRBV18 and TRBJ1-5; tentatively, D is TRBD1 (6 bases). Trimming pared 3 bases from V and 5 bases from J, leaving 17 bases between. The germline V gene has CDR1 KGHSH and CDR2 LQKENI. The CDR3 contains 16 residues. In DNA form, the CDR3 reads TGTGCCAGCTCACCGTCAGGGGCGATTTCCGATCAGCCCCAGCATTTT. Amino acid sequence: CASSPSGAISDQPQHF.

This sequence joins TRBV29-1 and TRBJ2-3; tentative D call: TRBD2 (5 bases). V was clipped by 8 bases and J by 3 bases, with 18 bases between them. Germline V gene sequence: CDR1 SQVTM, CDR2 ANQGSEA. CDR3 size: 14 residues. The DNA of the CDR3 is TGCAGCTTAACCGGGGAGTTCGGGACAGATACGCAGTATTTT. It is translated as CSLTGEFGTDTQYF.

This sequence joins TRBV30 and TRBJ1-2; 7 bases are shared with TRBD1. V was pared by 0 bases and J by 8 bases, with 6 bases of the junction left unmatched. Germline lookup yields CDR1 GTSNPN and CDR2 SVGIG (reference sequence). This CDR3 has 13 amino acids. Written as DNA, the CDR3 is TGTGCCTGGAGTGTTGCACAGGGGCGCGGCTACACCTTC. Translated: CAWSVAQGRGYTF.

The rearrangement uses TRBV4-1 and TRBJ2-7; D possibly corresponds to TRBD1 (6 bases). CDR3 size: 16 residues. The germline V and J ends were trimmed by 1 base and 4 bases, with 17 bases remaining between them. Germline values: CDR1 MGHRA, CDR2 YSYEKL. CDR3 sequence reads: CASSQVPPWQGYEQYF. The CDR3 DNA reads TGCGCCAGCAGCCAAGTGCCCCCGTGGCAGGGGTACGAGCAGTACTTC.

The chain combines TRBV25-1 with TRBJ1-4; D remains ambiguous. The CDR3 extends over 11 amino acids. Germline V CDR1 and CDR2: MGHDK, SYGVNS. V lost 6 bases and J lost 8, with 7 bases in between. In nucleotides, the CDR3 is TGTGCCAGCAGCCCTCAGGAAAAACTGTTTTTT. It yields the protein CASSPQEKLFF.

In DNA form, the CDR3 reads TGCGCCAGCAGCTTGGAAGACGGGGTTTATGGCTACACCTTC. This gives the protein CASSLEDGVYGYTF. The chain has TRBV5-1 and TRBJ1-2; the D is unclear. Trimming pared 0 bases from V and 5 bases from J, leaving 11 bases between. The CDR3 spans 14 residues. The germline V gene has CDR1 SGHRS and CDR2 YFSETQ. Using reference TRBV5-1 and TRBJ1-2 for the parts outside the CDR3, the full variable domain is KAGVTQTPRYLIKTRGQQVTLSCSPISGHRSVSWYQQTPGQGLQFLFEYFSETQRNKGNFPGRFSGRQFSNSRSEMNVSTLELGDSALYLCASSLEDGVYGYTFGSGTRLTVV.

The genes are TRBV29-1 and TRBJ2-7; TRBD1 is a possible D gene (6 bases). V lost 0 bases, J lost 7 bases, and 19 bases lay in between. This CDR3 comprises 15 residues. Germline V gene lookup returns CDR1 SQVTM and CDR2 ANQGSEA. DNA for the CDR3: TGCAGCGTTGAAGATCAGTCCAGGGGTTCGAGTGAGCAGTACTTC. Translation gives CSVEDQSRGSSEQYF.

CDR3 loop: CASSSRAGSYEQYF. As DNA, the CDR3 is TGCGCCAGCAGCTCTAGGGCAGGGTCCTACGAGCAGTACTTC. The rearrangement uses TRBV5-1 and TRBJ2-7; D is perhaps TRBD1 (5 bases). The CDR3 spans 14 residues. V lost 3 bases and J lost 1, with 11 bases in between. Germline loops: CDR1 SGHRS, CDR2 YFSETQ.

The chain joins TRBV5-1 to TRBJ1-5; TRBD1 aligns across 7 bases. The trim removed 4 bases at V and 0 bases at J, leaving 7 bases unmatched. Germline V gene sequence: CDR1 SGHRS, CDR2 YFSETQ. The CDR3 loop spans 16 amino acids. The CDR3 region is CASSPQGGNSNQPQHF. CDR3 nucleotides: TGCGCCAGCAGCCCCCAGGGGGGGAATAGCAATCAGCCCCAGCATTTT. The full variable domain, with the rest looked up from reference TRBV5-1 and TRBJ1-5, is KAGVTQTPRYLIKTRGQQVTLSCSPISGHRSVSWYQQTPGQGLQFLFEYFSETQRNKGNFPGRFSGRQFSNSRSEMNVSTLELGDSALYLCASSPQGGNSNQPQHFGDGTRLSIL.

The chain carries TRBV2 and TRBJ2-3; TRBD1 matches at 9 bases. The germline gives CDR1 SNHLY, CDR2 FYNNEI. This CDR3 has 16 residues. V lost 8 bases to trimming and J lost 0 bases; unmatched junction nucleotides: 9. The CDR3 nucleotides read TGTGCCAGCCTCCGGGACAGGGTACATAGCACAGATACGCAGTATTTT. Its translation is CASLRDRVHSTDTQYF. Drawing the rest from reference TRBV2 and TRBJ2-3, the complete variable domain is EPEVTQTPSHQVTQMGQEVILRCVPISNHLYFYWYRQILGQKVEFLVSFYNNEISEKSEIFDDQFSVERPDGSNFTLKIRSTKLEDSAMYFCASLRDRVHSTDTQYFGPGTRLTVL.

The chain employs TRBV4-3 and TRBJ2-7; 8 bases line up with TRBD2. This CDR3 has 12 residues. Germline V lookup: CDR1 LGHNA, CDR2 YSLEER. With 4 bases clipped from V and 7 bases from J, the junction kept 3 bases outside the gene matches. The CDR3 sequence is CASSPGGWEQYF. The CDR3 bases are TGCGCCAGCAGCCCGGGGGGGTGGGAGCAGTACTTC.

The chain uses TRBV27 and TRBJ1-1, with D possibly being TRBD1 (6 bases). Trimming pared 2 bases from V and 0 bases from J, leaving 13 bases between. CDR1 is MNHEY, CDR2 SMNVEV, per germline (reference sequence). The CDR3 contains 16 residues. The CDR3 sequence is CASSLGPGVLNTEAFF. The CDR3 bases are TGTGCCAGCAGTTTAGGGCCAGGGGTGTTGAACACTGAAGCTTTCTTT.